Included here is one T cell receptor (beta chain) sequence, with context. Germline values: CDR1 SGHAT, CDR2 FQNNGV. The CDR3 spans 15 residues. Trimming removed 2 bases at V and 0 bases at J, with 11 bases between. Some clones are missing from TCRdb's copy, which holds only in-frame ones; the method was immunoSEQ multiplex PCR. The sample has 2 million to 2.5 million clones, under 95% seen once. This record comes from a study of shared clonotypes between healthy human individuals. Turning to the study itself: Donors consisted of two women and a few men between 18 and 49.

Sequenced: naive CD4+ T cells from PBMCs. Subset noted: CD45RA+ positively selected. This chain uses TRBV11-2 with TRBJ2-7; no clear D. The sequence derives from a man aged 18 to 29 in good health. Some clones in this sample may be carry-over from other donors' samples. CDR3 sequence reads: CASSLFSSSSYEQYF. CDR3 sequence (DNA): TGTGCCAGCAGCTTATTTAGCTCGAGCTCCTACGAGCAGTACTTC.